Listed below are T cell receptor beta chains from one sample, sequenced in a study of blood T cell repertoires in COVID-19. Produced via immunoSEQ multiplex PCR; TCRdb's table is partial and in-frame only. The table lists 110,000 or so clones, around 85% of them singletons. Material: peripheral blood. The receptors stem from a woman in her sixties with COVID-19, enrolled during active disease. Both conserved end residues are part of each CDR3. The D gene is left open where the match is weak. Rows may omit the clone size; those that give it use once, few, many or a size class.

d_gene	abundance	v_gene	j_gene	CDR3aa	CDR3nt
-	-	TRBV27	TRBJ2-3	CASSPRIGLRDTQYF	TGTGCCAGCAGTCCCCGGATTGGGTTGAGGGATACGCAGTATTTT
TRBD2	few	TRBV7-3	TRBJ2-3	CASSLAGGSTDTQYF	TGTGCCAGCAGCCTAGCGGGGGGGAGCACAGATACGCAGTATTTT
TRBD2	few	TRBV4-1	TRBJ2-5	CASSQVVSAGGQETQYF	TGCGCCAGCAGCCAAGTGGTGTCGGCGGGGGGGCAAGAGACCCAGTACTTC
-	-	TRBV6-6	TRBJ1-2	CATVAEGFSGYTF	TGTGCCACCGTAGCGGAGGGTTTTTCGGGCTACACCTTC
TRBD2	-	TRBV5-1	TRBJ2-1	CASSLDTSGGDEQFF	TGCGCCAGCAGCTTGGATACTAGCGGGGGCGATGAGCAGTTCTTC
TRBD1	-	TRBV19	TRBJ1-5	CASSLGTGVPPQHF	TGTGCCAGTAGTCTGGGGACAGGGGTGCCTCCCCAGCATTTT
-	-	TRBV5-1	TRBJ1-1	CASSLSPGRRAEAFF	TGCGCCAGCAGCTTGTCCCCCGGGCGGAGGGCTGAAGCTTTCTTT
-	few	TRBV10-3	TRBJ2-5	CAISLEPGGETQYF	TGTGCCATCAGCTTAGAACCAGGAGGGGAGACCCAGTACTTC
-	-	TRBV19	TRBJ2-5	CASSENTDWNLDF	TGTGCCAGTAGCGAAAATACGGACTGGAACCTGGACTTC
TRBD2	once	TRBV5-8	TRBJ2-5	CASSLASGGSETQYF	TGTGCCAGCAGCTTGGCTAGCGGGGGGAGTGAGACCCAGTACTTC
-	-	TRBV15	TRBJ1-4	CATSIRVYEKLFF	TGTGCCACCAGCATCAGGGTTTATGAAAAACTGTTTTTT
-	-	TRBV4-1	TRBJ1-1	CASSLAFSGLTEAFF	TGCGCCAGCAGCCTCGCTTTTTCGGGTTTGACTGAAGCTTTCTTT
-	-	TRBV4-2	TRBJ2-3	CASSQPRQQSSTDTQYF	TGTGCCAGCAGCCAACCCCGACAGCAGTCTAGCACAGATACGCAGTATTTT
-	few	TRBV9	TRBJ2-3	CASSALGGTSTDTQYF	TGTGCCAGCAGTGCCTTGGGCGGGACTAGCACAGATACGCAGTATTTT
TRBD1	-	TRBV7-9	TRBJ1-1	CASSLRDRPSEAFF	TGTGCCAGCAGCCTCCGGGACAGACCAAGTGAAGCTTTCTTT
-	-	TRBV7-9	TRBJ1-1	CASSFLTGRNTEAFF	TGTGCCAGCAGCTTTCTTACAGGACGGAACACTGAAGCTTTCTTT
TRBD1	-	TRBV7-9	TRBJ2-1	CASSFGRDRVHNEQFF	TGTGCCAGCAGCTTCGGCCGGGACAGGGTGCACAATGAGCAGTTCTTC
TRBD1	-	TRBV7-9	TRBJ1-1	CASSLIQGFRLTEAFF	TGTGCCAGCAGCTTAATACAGGGGTTTAGGCTAACTGAAGCTTTCTTT
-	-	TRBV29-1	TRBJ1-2	CSVEAGGF	TGCAGCGTTGAAGCTGGAGGCTTC
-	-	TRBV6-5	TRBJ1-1	CASKRGGPGTEAFF	TGTGCCAGCAAGCGGGGGGGGCCTGGCACTGAAGCTTTCTTT
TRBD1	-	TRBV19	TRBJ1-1	CASSIRQGEGTEAFF	TGTGCCAGTAGTATTCGACAGGGTGAGGGCACTGAAGCTTTCTTT
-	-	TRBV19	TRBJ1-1	CASSLRTGTTEAFF	TGTGCCAGTAGTCTCCGAACGGGGACAACTGAAGCTTTCTTT
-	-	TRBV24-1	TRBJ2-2	CATSSGQGGPTGELFF	TGTGCCACCAGTTCCGGACAGGGAGGGCCCACCGGGGAGCTGTTTTTT
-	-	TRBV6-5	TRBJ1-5	CASIKGQTYQPQHF	TGTGCCAGCATAAAAGGACAGACCTATCAGCCCCAGCATTTT
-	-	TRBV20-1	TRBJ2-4	CSASTGFDIQYF	TGCAGTGCTAGTACAGGTTTCGACATTCAGTACTTC
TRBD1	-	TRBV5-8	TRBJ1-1	CASSLERWTGDTEAFF	TGTGCCAGCAGCTTGGAGCGGTGGACAGGGGACACTGAAGCTTTCTTT
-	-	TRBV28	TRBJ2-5	CASSLDSEAETQYF	TGTGCCAGTAGTTTGGACAGTGAAGCGGAGACCCAGTACTTC